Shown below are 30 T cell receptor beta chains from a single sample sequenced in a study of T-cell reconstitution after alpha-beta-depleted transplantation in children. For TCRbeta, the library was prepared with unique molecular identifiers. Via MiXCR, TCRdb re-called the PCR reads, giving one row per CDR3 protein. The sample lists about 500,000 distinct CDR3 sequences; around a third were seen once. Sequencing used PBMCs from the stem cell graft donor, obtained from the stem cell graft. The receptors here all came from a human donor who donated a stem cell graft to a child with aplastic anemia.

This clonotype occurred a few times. The CDR3 is CASSVGPGADQPQHF. DNA for the CDR3: TGTGCCAGCAGCGTAGGCCCGGGGGCAGATCAGCCCCAGCATTTT. The V gene is TRBV9, the J gene TRBJ1-5; a possible D gene is TRBD1 (6 bases). Germline-derived CDR1 and CDR2 are SGDLS and YYNGEE. V was trimmed by 0 bases and J by 5 bases, leaving 12 bases between them. The CDR3 length is 15 residues.

The CDR3 coding sequence is TGTGCCAGCAGCTTCTCGATGGGGGCCCCGTCCTACGAGCAGTACTTC. It encodes CASSFSMGAPSYEQYF. The genes are TRBV7-9 and TRBJ2-7; D is possibly TRBD1 (6 bases). Trimming removed 3 bases at V and 1 base at J, with 16 bases between. CDR3 length equals 16 residues. Looked up from germline, CDR1 is SEHNR and CDR2 is FQNEAQ (reference sequence).

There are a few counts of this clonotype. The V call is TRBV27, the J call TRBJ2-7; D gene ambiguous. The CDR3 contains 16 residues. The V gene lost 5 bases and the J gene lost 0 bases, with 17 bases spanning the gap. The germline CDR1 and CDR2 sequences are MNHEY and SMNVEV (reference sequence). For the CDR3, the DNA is TGTGCCAGCAGTAACACCGGGCCACTGGGCTCCTACGAGCAGTACTTC. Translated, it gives CASSNTGPLGSYEQYF.

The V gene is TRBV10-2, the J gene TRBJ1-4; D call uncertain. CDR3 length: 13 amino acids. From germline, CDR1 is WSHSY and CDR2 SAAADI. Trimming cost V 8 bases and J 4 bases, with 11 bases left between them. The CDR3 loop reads CASSDGFNEKLFF. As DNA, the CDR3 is TGCGCCAGCTCGGACGGATTTAATGAAAAACTGTTTTTT.

The DNA of the CDR3 is TGTGCCAGTAGTATTACCTATAGCAATCAGCCCCAGCATTTT. This sequence encodes CASSITYSNQPQHF. This rearrangement joins TRBV19 to TRBJ1-5, with unresolved D. Germline V gene lookup returns CDR1 LNHDA and CDR2 SQIVND (reference sequence). This CDR3 has 14 residues. Trimming left V 3 bases short and J 0 bases short, with 6 bases between.

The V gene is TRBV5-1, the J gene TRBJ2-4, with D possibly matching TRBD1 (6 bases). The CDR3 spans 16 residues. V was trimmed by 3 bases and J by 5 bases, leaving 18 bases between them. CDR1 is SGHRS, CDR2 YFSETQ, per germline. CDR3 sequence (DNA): TGCGCCAGCAGCTGGGGGCCAGGCTCTGCGGAAAACATTCAGTACTTC. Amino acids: CASSWGPGSAENIQYF.

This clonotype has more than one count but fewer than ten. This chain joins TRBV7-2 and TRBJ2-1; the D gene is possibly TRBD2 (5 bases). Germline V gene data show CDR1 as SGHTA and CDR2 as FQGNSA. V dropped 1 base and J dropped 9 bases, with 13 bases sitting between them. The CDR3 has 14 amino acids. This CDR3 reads CASSLGWELGEQFF. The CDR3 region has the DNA TGTGCCAGCAGCTTAGGGTGGGAGTTAGGTGAGCAGTTCTTC.

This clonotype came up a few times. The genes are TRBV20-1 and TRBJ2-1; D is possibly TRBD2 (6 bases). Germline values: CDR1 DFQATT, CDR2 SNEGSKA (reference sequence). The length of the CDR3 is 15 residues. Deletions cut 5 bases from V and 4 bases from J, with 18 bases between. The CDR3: CSAGSGSLPYNEQFF. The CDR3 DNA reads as TGCAGTGCTGGGTCCGGGAGCCTTCCATACAATGAGCAGTTCTTC.

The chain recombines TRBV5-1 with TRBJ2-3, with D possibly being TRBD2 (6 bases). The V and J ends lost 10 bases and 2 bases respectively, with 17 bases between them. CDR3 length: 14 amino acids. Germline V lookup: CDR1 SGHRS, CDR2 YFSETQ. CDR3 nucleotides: TGCGCCGTCCGGCTTAGCGGATACACAGATACGCAGTATTTT. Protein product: CAVRLSGYTDTQYF.

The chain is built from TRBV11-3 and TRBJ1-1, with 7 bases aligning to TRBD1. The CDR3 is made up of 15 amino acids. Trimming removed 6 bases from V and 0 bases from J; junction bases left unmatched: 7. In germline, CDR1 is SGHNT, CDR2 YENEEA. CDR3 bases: TGTGCCAGCAGGAAAAGTCAGGGGGTGAACACTGAAGCTTTCTTT. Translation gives CASRKSQGVNTEAFF.

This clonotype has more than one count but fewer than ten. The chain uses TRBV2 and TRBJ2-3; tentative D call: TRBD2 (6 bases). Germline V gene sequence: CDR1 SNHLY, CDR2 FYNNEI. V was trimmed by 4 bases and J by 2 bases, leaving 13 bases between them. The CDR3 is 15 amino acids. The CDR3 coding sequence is TGTGCCAGCAGTGCCCATAGCGGAAACACAGATACGCAGTATTTT. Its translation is CASSAHSGNTDTQYF.

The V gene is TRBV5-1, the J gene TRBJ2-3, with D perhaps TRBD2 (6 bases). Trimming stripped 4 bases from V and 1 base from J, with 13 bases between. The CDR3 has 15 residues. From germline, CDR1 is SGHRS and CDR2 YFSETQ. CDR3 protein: CASSPGLTRTDTQYF. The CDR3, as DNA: TGCGCCAGCAGCCCGGGACTTACGCGCACAGATACGCAGTATTTT.

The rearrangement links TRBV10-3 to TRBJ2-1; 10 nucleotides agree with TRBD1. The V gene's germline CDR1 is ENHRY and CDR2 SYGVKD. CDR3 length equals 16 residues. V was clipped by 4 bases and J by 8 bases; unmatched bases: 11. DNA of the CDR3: TGTGCCATCAGTGCCCTCGGGACAGGGGTTCTGCATGAGCAGTTCTTC. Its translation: CAISALGTGVLHEQFF.

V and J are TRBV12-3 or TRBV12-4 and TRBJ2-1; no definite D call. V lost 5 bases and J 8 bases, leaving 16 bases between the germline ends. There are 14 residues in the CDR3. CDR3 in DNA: TGTGCCAGCAGTCCCTCTCAGGTTCGGGATGAGCAGTTCTTC. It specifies CASSPSQVRDEQFF.

CDR3 sequence: CASSPPLRRENYEQYF. DNA for the CDR3: TGTGCCAGCTCACCACCGTTACGGCGGGAGAACTACGAGCAGTACTTC. J is TRBJ2-7 and V is TRBV18; 7 bases are a match to TRBD2. From germline, CDR1 is KGHSH and CDR2 LQKENI. V gave up 0 bases and J gave up 3 bases; unmatched junction bases: 8. This CDR3 has 16 residues. The entire variable domain, with the rest obtained from reference TRBV18 and TRBJ2-7, is as follows: NAGVMQNPRHLVRRRGQEARLRCSPMKGHSHVYWYRQLPEEGLKFMVYLQKENIIDESGMPKERFSAEFPKEGPSILRIQQVVRGDSAAYFCASSPPLRRENYEQYFGPGTRLTVT.

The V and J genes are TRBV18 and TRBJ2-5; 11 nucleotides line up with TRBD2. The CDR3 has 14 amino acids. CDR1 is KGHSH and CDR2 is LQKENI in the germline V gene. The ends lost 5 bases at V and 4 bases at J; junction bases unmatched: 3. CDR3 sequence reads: CASSDLAGGETQYF. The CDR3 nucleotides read TGTGCCAGCTCAGATCTAGCGGGAGGAGAGACCCAGTACTTC.

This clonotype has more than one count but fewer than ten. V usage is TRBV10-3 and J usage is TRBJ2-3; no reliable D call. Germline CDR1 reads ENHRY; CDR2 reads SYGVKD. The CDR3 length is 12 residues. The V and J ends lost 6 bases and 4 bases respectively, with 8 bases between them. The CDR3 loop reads CAISAGPDTQYF. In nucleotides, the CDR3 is TGTGCCATCAGCGCTGGTCCAGATACGCAGTATTTT.

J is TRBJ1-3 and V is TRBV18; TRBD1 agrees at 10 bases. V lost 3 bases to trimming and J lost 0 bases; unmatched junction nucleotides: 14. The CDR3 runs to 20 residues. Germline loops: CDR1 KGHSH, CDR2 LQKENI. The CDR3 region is CASSPLRDRGSRSSGNTIYF. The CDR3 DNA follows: TGTGCCAGCTCACCTCTTCGGGACAGGGGTTCTCGGAGCTCTGGAAACACCATATATTTT.

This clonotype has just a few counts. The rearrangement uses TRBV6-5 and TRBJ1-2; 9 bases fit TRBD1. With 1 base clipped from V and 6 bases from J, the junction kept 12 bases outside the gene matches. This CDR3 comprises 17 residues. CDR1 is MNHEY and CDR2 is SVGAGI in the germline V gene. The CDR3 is CASSYWNRDREVHGYTF. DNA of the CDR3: TGTGCCAGCAGTTACTGGAACCGGGACAGGGAAGTGCATGGCTACACCTTC.

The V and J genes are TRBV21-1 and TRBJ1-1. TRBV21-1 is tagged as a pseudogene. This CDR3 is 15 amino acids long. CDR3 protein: CASSKGAEGSPEAFF. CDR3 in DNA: TGTGCCAGCAGCAAAGGAGCCGAAGGCTCGCCTGAAGCTTTCTTT.

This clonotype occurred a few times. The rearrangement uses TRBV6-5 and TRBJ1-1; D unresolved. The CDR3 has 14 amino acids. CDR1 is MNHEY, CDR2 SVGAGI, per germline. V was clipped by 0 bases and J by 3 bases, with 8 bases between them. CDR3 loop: CASSYSWEHTEAFF. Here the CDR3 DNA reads TGTGCCAGCAGTTACTCTTGGGAACACACTGAAGCTTTCTTT.

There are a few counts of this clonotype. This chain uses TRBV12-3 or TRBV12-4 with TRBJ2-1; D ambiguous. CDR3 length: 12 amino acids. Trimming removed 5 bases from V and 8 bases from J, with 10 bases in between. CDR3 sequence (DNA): TGTGCCAGCAGTCCGCTCGCAGATGAGCAGTTCTTC. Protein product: CASSPLADEQFF.

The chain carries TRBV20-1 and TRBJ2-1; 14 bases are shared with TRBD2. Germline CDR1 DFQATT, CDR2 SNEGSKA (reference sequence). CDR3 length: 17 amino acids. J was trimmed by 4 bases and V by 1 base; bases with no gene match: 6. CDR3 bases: TGCAGTGCTAGAGGTGGGACTAGCGGGAGAGATTACAATGAGCAGTTCTTC. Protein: CSARGGTSGRDYNEQFF.

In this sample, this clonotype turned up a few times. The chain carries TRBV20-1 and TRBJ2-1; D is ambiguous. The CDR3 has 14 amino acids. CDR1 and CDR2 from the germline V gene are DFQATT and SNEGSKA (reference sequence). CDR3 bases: TGCAGCCCAGCTCCGGGCCAACCCTACAATGAGCAGTTCTTC. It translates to CSPAPGQPYNEQFF.

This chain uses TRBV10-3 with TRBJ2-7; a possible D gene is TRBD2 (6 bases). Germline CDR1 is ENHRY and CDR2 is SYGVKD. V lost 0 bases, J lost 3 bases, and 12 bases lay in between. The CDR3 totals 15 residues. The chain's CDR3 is CAISESGGDRYEQYF. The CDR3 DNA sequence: TGTGCCATCAGTGAGTCTGGAGGGGACCGCTACGAGCAGTACTTC.

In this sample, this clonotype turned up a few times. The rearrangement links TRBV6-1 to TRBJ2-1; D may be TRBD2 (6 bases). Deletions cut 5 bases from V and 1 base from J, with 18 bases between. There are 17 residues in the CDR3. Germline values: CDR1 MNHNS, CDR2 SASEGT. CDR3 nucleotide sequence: TGTGCCAGCAGTCCCCTTCGACTAGACGGGTCCTACAATGAGCAGTTCTTC. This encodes CASSPLRLDGSYNEQFF.

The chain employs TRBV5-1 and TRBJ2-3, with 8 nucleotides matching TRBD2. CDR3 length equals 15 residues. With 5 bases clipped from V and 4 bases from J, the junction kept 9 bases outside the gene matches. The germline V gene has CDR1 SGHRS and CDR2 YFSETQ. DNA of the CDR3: TGCGCCAGCAGTCGAAGCGGGAGTATCTCAGATACGCAGTATTTT. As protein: CASSRSGSISDTQYF.

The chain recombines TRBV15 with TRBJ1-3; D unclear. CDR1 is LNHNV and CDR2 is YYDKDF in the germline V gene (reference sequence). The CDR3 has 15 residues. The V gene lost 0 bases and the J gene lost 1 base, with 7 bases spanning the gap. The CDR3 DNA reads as TGTGCCACCAGCAGAGATAGTGGATCTGGAAACACCATATATTTT. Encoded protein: CATSRDSGSGNTIYF.

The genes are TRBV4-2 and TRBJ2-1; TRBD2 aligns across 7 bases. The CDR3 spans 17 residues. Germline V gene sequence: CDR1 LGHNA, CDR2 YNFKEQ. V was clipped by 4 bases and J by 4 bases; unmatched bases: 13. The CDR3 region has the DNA TGTGCCAGCAGCCTAGTGGGGGAGGGCAACTTATACAATGAGCAGTTCTTC. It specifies CASSLVGEGNLYNEQFF.

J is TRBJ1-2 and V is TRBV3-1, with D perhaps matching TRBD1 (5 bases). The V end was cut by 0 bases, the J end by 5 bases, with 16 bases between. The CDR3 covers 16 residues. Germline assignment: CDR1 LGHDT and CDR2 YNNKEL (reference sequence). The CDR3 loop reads CASSQDKGARPYGYTF. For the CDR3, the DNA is TGTGCCAGCAGCCAAGATAAAGGGGCTCGACCGTATGGCTACACCTTC.